This entry lists 16 T cell receptor beta chains sequenced from one sample in a study of T cells expressing NK-cell markers. From its re-call of the 5' RACE reads, TCRdb lists each CDR3 protein once, without DNA. The listing records about 400,000 distinct CDR3 sequences. The sequencing sample was made of blood T cells: a sorted CD56 or NKG2C T cell subset, CD4+ or CD8+ T cells, or bulk PBMC T cells (not recorded which). These TCRs come from a woman aged 45-60 years in good health.

This chain links TRBV7-7 with TRBJ2-2; TCRdb designates TRBD2, a call that cannot be tested without DNA. The V gene's germline CDR1 is SSHAT and CDR2 FNYEAQ (reference sequence). This CDR3 has 15 residues. The CDR3 protein is CASRAREGNTGELFF.

The chain employs TRBV9 and TRBJ1-6. Germline lookup yields CDR1 SGDLS and CDR2 YYNGEE. This CDR3 is 14 amino acids long. CDR3 residues: CASSLHTKNSPLHF.

V usage is TRBV7-7 and J usage is TRBJ2-1; there is no DNA to check the TCRdb D call of TRBD2. CDR3 length: 14 residues. Germline V lookup: CDR1 SSHAT, CDR2 FNYEAQ (reference sequence). Here the CDR3 reads CASSPSWRAREQFF.

The J gene is TRBJ2-7, the V gene TRBV4-1. Germline-derived CDR1 and CDR2 are MGHRA and YSYEKL. The length of the CDR3 is 16 residues. Here the CDR3 reads CASSHPIVNQGYEQYF.

The chain links TRBV6-6 to TRBJ1-3. The germline CDR1 and CDR2 sequences are MNHNY and SVGAGI (reference sequence). The CDR3 is made up of 13 amino acids. The CDR3 spells CASRGFSGNTIYF.

The chain couples TRBV5-1 to TRBJ2-1; TCRdb calls TRBD1, which cannot be checked without DNA. The CDR3 is 16 amino acids. Looked up from germline, CDR1 is SGHRS and CDR2 is YFSETQ. The CDR3 spells CASSLVQGVRGNEQFF.

The chain links TRBV5-4 to TRBJ2-7; TCRdb lists TRBD1, though no DNA is available to test this call. The CDR3 is 14 amino acids. CDR1 is SGHNT and CDR2 is YYREEE in the germline V gene (reference sequence). The CDR3 loop is CASSSGGATYEQYF.

The J gene is TRBJ2-1, the V gene TRBV6-1. Germline-derived CDR1 and CDR2 are MNHNS and SASEGT. This CDR3 is built from 13 residues. This CDR3 is CASSVDFNDEQFF.

The V and J genes are TRBV5-1 and TRBJ2-1. The germline CDR1 and CDR2 sequences are SGHRS and YFSETQ. There are 15 residues in the CDR3. CDR3 sequence: CASSLAIVAYNEQFF.

The chain has TRBV6-5 and TRBJ2-2; TCRdb proposes TRBD2, but this gene call is untestable without DNA. Germline CDR1 and CDR2: MNHEY and SVGAGI. The CDR3 loop spans 15 amino acids. CDR3 sequence reads: CASSPLSGRSGELFF.

The chain joins TRBV19 to TRBJ2-7; TCRdb names TRBD1, which stays unverified in the absence of DNA. The CDR3 runs 14 residues. Germline CDR1 is LNHDA and CDR2 is SQIVND (reference sequence). CDR3 amino acids: CASSISGASYEQYF.

The chain has TRBV12-3 or TRBV12-4 and TRBJ2-7; TCRdb's D call of TRBD1 is untestable without DNA. CDR3 size: 14 residues. The CDR3 is CASSPLQGPYEQYF.

The chain has TRBV7-8 and TRBJ2-1; TCRdb selects TRBD2, and the lack of DNA leaves this call unchecked. Germline V gene sequence: CDR1 SGHVS, CDR2 FQNEAQ. The CDR3 is 18 residues long. CDR3 sequence: CASSLSPPGLAGYNEQFF.

This chain's CDR3 is CASSQDRGGGYTF. This chain joins TRBV6-2 or TRBV6-3 and TRBJ1-2; TCRdb's D gene call, TRBD1, goes unchecked for lack of DNA. CDR1 MNHEY and CDR2 SVGEGT come from the germline V gene. CDR3 size: 13 residues.

This chain uses TRBV12-5 with TRBJ2-1. The CDR3 runs 15 residues. CDR1 is LGHNT, CDR2 FRNRAP, per germline. The chain's CDR3 is CASGFNAGNYNEQFF. Full variable domain (rest looked up from reference TRBV12-5 and TRBJ2-1): DARVTQTPRHKVTEMGQEVTMRCQPILGHNTVFWYRQTMMQGLELLAYFRNRAPLDDSGMPKDRFSAEMPDATLATLKIQPSEPRDSAVYFCASGFNAGNYNEQFFGPGTRLTVL.

The V and J genes are TRBV2 and TRBJ2-7. The CDR3 sequence is 14 residues long. Germline values: CDR1 SNHLY, CDR2 FYNNEI. CDR3 sequence reads: CASSPTLLSYEQYF.